Sequencing of this T cell receptor beta chain was carried out in a study of T cell repertoires in aging, cancer and after chemotherapy (dated by TCRdb to the late 2010s). General notes on the study: Donors spanned six age groups from 30 or younger to 70 or older, with at least three individuals per group. Healthy donor control TCR repertoires were recorded over several months to years and showed clear clonal overlap across re-sampling. In total, the full dataset held some 8.2 million TCR reads. To examine immunoaging and T cell reconstitution after chemotherapy, the study profiled TCR beta repertoires in peripheral blood from healthy donors and cancer patients. The cohort comprised around 220 cancer patients, 94 with hematological and 124 with solid cancers, plus 95 healthy donors as a reference group. The research as a whole found: Median generation probability increased over the chemotherapy interval in both cancer cohorts, suggesting repertoire reconstitution through rebound thymic output. The authors noted that the repertoire data do not allow conclusions about immunological memory after chemotherapy. Compared with age-matched healthy donors, untreated patients with hematological or solid cancers had significantly lower TCR diversity and higher clonality in blood. In healthy donors, the decline in TCR diversity with age was mainly explained by loss of richness, whereas in cancer patients loss of evenness was also found to contribute.

Instead of sorted cells or RNA, genomic DNA extracted from peripheral blood served as the source for amplifying TCR beta rearrangements. The V end loses 5 bases and the J end loses 0 bases, and a stretch of 8 bases separates them. For CDR1 and CDR2, the germline V gene lists SGHDT and YYEEEE. Spanning cysteine to phenylalanine, the CDR3 consists of 13 amino acids. CDR3 DNA only is kept here, 39 bases in frame from base 1. Rearranged TRB sequences spanning V, D and J segments were amplified in a multiplex touch-down PCR with a mixed TRB-A/B primer pool. Illumina adapters and sample indices were attached to the amplicons through two consecutive PCR reactions run with Phusion HS II polymerase. Amplicons were gel-purified using the NucleoSpin Gel and PCR Clean-up kit and were subsequently checked with Qubit and an Agilent 2100 Bioanalyzer. Sequencing of the libraries was done on an Illumina MiSeq with paired-end, single-indexed 600-cycle runs. The published analysis was carried out like this. MiXCR versions 2.12 and 3.0.5 were used to process the TRB sequences. Each unique CDR3 nucleotide sequence counted as one clone, and only productive sequences with at least two reads were retained. Shannon diversity, evenness, clonality (one minus evenness), and alpha-parameterized diversity profiles from alpha 0 to 5 were included as repertoire metrics. The IGoR algorithm was used to calculate generation probabilities for clones in the paired samples taken before and after chemotherapy. TCRdb reanalyzed the raw reads on its own, using fastp at Q25 for trimming and MiXCR for clone calling, and kept in-frame beta chains. Each entry merges the rows of one CDR3 protein and shows their most common DNA and genes. TCRdb, not the authors, supplied the V and J calls. This sample lists around 10,000 distinct CDR3 sequences; over 25% were detected once. 2.5% to 4% of the sample rests with the top ten.

This clonotype was seen only a few times. Its antigen target is currently unknown. No quality values exist for individual bases; no much larger clone is one base distant. The V gene is TRBV5-6 and the J gene is TRBJ1-1; the D gene is unclear. The TCR comes from a human donor in good health. The sequencing sample was made of blood. CDR3 region: CASRWTVNTEAFF. The bases read TGTGCCAGCAGATGGACCGTGAACACTGAAGCTTTCTTT.